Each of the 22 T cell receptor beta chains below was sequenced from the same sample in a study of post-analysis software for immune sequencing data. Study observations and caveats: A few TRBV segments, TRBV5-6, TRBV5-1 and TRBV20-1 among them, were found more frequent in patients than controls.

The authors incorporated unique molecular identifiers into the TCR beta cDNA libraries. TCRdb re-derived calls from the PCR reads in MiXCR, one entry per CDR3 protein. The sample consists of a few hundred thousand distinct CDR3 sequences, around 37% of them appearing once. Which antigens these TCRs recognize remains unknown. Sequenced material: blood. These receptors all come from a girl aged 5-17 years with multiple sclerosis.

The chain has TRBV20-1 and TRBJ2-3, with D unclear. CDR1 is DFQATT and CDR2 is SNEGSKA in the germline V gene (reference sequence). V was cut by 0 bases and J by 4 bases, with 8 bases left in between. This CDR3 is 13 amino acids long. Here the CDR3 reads CSARETPPDTQYF. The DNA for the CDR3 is TGCAGTGCTAGAGAGACACCGCCAGATACGCAGTATTTT.

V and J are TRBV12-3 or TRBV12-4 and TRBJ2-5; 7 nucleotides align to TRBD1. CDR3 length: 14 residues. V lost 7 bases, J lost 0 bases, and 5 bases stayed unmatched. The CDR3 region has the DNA TGTGCCAGCAATGAACAGGGGTACCAAGAGACCCAGTACTTC. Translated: CASNEQGYQETQYF.

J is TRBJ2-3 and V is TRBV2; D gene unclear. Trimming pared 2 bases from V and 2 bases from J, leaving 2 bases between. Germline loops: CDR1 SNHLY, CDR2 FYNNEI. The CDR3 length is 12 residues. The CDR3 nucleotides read TGTGCCAGCAGTGAATTCACAGATACGCAGTATTTT. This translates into CASSEFTDTQYF.

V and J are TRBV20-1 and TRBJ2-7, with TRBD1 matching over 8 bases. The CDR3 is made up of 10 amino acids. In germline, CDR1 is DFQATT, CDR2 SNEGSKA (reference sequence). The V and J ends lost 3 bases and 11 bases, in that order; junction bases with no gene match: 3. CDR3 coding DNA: TGCAGTGCTAGGGACAGGGCTGAGTACTTC. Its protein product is CSARDRAEYF.

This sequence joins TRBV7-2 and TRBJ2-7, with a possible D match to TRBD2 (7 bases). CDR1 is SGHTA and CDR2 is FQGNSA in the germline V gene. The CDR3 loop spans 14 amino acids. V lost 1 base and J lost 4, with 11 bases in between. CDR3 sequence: CASSLDAGAYEQYF. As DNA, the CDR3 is TGTGCCAGCAGCTTAGACGCGGGGGCTTACGAGCAGTACTTC.

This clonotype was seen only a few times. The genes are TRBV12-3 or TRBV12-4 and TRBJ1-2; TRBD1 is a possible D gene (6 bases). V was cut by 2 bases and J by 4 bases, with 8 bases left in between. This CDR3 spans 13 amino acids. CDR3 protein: CASSLRGIYGYTF. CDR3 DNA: TGTGCCAGCAGTTTAAGGGGGATCTATGGCTACACCTTC.

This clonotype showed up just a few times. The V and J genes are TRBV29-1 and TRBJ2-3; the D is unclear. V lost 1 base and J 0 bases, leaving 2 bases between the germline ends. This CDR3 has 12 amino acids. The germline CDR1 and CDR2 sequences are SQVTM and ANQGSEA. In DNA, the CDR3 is TGCAGCGTTGAAGGCAGCACAGATACGCAGTATTTT. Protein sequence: CSVEGSTDTQYF.

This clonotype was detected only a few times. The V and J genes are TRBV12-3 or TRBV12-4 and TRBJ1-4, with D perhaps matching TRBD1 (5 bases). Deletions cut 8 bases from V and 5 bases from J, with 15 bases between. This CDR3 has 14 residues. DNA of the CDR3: TGTGCCAGCCGTGACGGGACTGAGAATGAAAAACTGTTTTTT. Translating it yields CASRDGTENEKLFF.

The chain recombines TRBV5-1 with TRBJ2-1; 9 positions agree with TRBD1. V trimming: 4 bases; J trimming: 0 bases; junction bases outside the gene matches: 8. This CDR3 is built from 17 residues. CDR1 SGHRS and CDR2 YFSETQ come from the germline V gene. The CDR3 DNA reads TGCGCCAGCAGCCCTCGGGACAGGGACGGCTCCTACAATGAGCAGTTCTTC. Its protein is CASSPRDRDGSYNEQFF.

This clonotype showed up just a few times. This CDR3 reads CASSDLLRAGGHYEQYF. Written as DNA, the CDR3 is TGTGCCAGCAGTGACCTACTTAGAGCGGGGGGCCACTACGAGCAGTACTTC. The chain joins TRBV9 to TRBJ2-7; 9 bases map to TRBD2. CDR3 length equals 17 residues. From germline, CDR1 is SGDLS and CDR2 YYNGEE. Trimming at V came to 5 bases and at J to 3 bases, leaving 15 bases not matched to a gene.

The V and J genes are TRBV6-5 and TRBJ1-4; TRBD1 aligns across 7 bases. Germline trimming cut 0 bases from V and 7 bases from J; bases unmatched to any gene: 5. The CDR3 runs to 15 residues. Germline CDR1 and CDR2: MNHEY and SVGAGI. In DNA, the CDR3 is TGTGCCAGCAGTTACTCGACAGGGTTGGCTGAAAAACTGTTTTTT. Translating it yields CASSYSTGLAEKLFF.

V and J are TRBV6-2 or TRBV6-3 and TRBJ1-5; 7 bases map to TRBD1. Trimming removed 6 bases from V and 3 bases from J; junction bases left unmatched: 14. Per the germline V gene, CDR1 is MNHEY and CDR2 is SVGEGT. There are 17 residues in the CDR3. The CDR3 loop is CASSDLWGRGFNQPQHF. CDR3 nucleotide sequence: TGTGCCAGCAGCGATCTTTGGGGCAGGGGGTTCAATCAGCCCCAGCATTTT.

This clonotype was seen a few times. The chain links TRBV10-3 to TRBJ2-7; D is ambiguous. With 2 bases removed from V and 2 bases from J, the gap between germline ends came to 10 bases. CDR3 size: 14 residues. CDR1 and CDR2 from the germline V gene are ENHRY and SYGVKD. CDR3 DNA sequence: TGTGCCATCAGTGAGAGTACGGGTACCTACGAGCAGTACTTC. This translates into CAISESTGTYEQYF.

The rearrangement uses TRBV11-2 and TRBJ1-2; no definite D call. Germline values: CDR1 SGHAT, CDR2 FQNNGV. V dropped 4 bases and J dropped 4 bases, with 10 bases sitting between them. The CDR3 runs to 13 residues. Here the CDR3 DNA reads TGTGCCAGCAGCTCCGACGGTCCCTATGGCTACACCTTC. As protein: CASSSDGPYGYTF. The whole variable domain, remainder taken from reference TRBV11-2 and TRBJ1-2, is EAGVAQSPRYKIIEKRQSVAFWCNPISGHATLYWYQQILGQGPKLLIQFQNNGVVDDSQLPKDRFSAERLKGVDSTLKIQPAKLEDSAVYLCASSSDGPYGYTFGSGTRLTVV.

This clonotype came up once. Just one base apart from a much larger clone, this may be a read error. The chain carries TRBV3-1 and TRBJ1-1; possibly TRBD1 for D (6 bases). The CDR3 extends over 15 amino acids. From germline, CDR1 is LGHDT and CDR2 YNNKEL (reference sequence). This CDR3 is CTSSQGFGLNTEAFF. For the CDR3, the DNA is TGTACCAGCAGCCAGGGGTTCGGATTGAACACTGAAGCTTTCTTT.

The chain's CDR3 is CASSPPGVAEQYF. In nucleotides, the CDR3 is TGTGCCAGCAGCCCGCCGGGGGTGGCCGAGCAGTACTTC. V usage is TRBV28 and J usage is TRBJ2-5; D possibly corresponds to TRBD2 (6 bases). Matching the DNA end better, TRBJ2-7 makes the J call doubtful. CDR1 and CDR2 (germline): MDHEN, SYDVKM. The CDR3 is 13 amino acids.

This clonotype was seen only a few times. The CDR3, as DNA: TGTGCCAGCAGCTCTCCCGGGCCATTGCATTTTCCTTATGGCTACACCTTC. It is translated as CASSSPGPLHFPYGYTF. V and J are TRBV7-2 and TRBJ1-2; D gene uncertain. The CDR3 consists of 17 residues. The V end lost 4 bases, the J end lost 5 bases, and 23 bases lay between the germline ends. CDR1 is SGHTA and CDR2 is FQGNSA in the germline V gene.

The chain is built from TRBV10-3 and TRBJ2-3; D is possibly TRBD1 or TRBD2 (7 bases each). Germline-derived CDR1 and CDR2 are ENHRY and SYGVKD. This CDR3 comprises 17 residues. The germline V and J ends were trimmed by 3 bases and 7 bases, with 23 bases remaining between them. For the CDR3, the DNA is TGTGCCATCAGTGACCCAGGGGGGGGGCCCCCTTCTAATACGCAGTATTTT. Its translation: CAISDPGGGPPSNTQYF.

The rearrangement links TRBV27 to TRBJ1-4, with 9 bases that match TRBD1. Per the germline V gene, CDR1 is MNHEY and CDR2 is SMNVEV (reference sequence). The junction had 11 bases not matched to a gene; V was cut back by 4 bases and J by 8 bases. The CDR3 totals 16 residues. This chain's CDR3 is CASSSRPGQGGEKLFF. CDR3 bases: TGTGCCAGCAGTTCCCGCCCGGGACAGGGTGGAGAAAAACTGTTTTTT.

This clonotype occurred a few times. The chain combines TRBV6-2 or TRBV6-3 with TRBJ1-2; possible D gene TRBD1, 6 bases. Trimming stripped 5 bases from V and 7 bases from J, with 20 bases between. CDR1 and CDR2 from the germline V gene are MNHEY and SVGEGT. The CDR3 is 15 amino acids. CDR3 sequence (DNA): TGTGCCAGCAGTGATCGGACAGAGTCCTGGGGTGGCTACACCTTC. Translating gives CASSDRTESWGGYTF.

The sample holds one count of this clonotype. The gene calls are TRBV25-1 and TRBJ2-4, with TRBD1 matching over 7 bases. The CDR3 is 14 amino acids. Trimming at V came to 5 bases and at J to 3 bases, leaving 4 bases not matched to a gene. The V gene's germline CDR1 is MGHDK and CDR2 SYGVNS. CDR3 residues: CASSPWDSKNIQYF. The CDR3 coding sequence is TGTGCCAGCAGTCCGTGGGACAGCAAAAACATTCAGTACTTC.

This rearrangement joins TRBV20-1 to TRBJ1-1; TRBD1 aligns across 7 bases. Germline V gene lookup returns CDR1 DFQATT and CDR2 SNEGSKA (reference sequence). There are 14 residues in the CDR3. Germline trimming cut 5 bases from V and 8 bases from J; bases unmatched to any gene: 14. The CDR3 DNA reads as TGCAGTGCTCAAACAGGGACAGTGTGGTCAGAAGCTTTCTTT. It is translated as CSAQTGTVWSEAFF.